This T cell receptor beta chain was identified in a study of cytomegalovirus exposure and HLA in healthy donors. Germline V gene data show CDR1 as SGHRS and CDR2 as YFSETQ. The CDR3 covers 16 residues. Trimming cost V 1 base and J 2 bases, with 15 bases left between them. The study ran its PCR with 60 Vbeta and 13 Jbeta primers. Sequencing used immunoSEQ multiplex PCR; TCRdb keeps in-frame clones, though not all of them. The sample includes roughly 93,000 clones, under 80% of them seen just once. This clone appeared a single time. The genes are TRBV5-1 and TRBJ2-5, with TRBD2 as a possible D gene (6 bases). The receptor was derived from a male donor in good health and CMV-seronegative. Sequences were obtained from PBMCs. The CDR3 DNA is TGCGCCAGCAGCTTGATCGGTGGGGGGAGTCAAGAGACCCAGTACTTC. Its translation is CASSLIGGGSQETQYF.